This is a list of T cell receptor beta chains from one sample in a study of cytomegalovirus exposure and HLA in healthy donors. Some clones are missing from TCRdb's copy, which holds only in-frame ones; the method was immunoSEQ multiplex PCR. The table records approximately 170,000 clones, roughly four fifths of them present only once. Sequences were obtained from PBMCs. The receptors shown here come from a man aged 50-59 years in good health and CMV-seropositive. Each CDR3 is given without its conserved first and last residue.

j_call: TRBJ1-2
v_call: TRBV7-8
cdr3_aa: ASSPQGGTNYGYT

j_call: TRBJ2-1
v_call: TRBV27
cdr3_aa: AASGLNSYNEQF

j_call: TRBJ1-2
v_call: TRBV7-9
cdr3_aa: SSSLAPRVANYGYT

j_call: TRBJ1-2
v_call: TRBV28
cdr3_aa: ASSLGGRMGYT

j_call: TRBJ1-1
v_call: TRBV11-3
cdr3_aa: ASSYTGGTEAF

j_call: TRBJ1-3
v_call: TRBV9
cdr3_aa: ASSVGGTGAGNTIY

j_call: TRBJ1-5
v_call: TRBV6-1
cdr3_aa: ASSERTGSSVQPQH

j_call: TRBJ1-6
v_call: TRBV30
cdr3_aa: AWRGDRGLNSPLH

j_call: TRBJ2-3
v_call: TRBV9
cdr3_aa: ASSVTSGGTDTQY

j_call: TRBJ2-5
v_call: TRBV2
cdr3_aa: ASSETGVGGETQY

j_call: TRBJ1-5
v_call: TRBV6-1
cdr3_aa: ASGGYSNQPQH

j_call: TRBJ1-2
v_call: TRBV5-4
cdr3_aa: ASSLSGGGGYGYT

j_call: TRBJ1-2
v_call: TRBV6-5
cdr3_aa: ASSRGFNYGYT

j_call: TRBJ2-6
v_call: TRBV6-5
cdr3_aa: ASSRQSSGANVLT

j_call: TRBJ2-7
v_call: TRBV5-1
cdr3_aa: ASSSQREAQRGEQY

j_call: TRBJ2-1
v_call: TRBV4-3
cdr3_aa: ASSQASGLGIVEQF

j_call: TRBJ1-6
v_call: TRBV5-1
cdr3_aa: ASSLNGQGYVSYNSPLH

j_call: TRBJ2-2
v_call: TRBV18
cdr3_aa: ASSPFRETGELF

j_call: TRBJ2-1
v_call: TRBV4-3
cdr3_aa: ASSQDLLQVSYNEQF

j_call: TRBJ1-4
v_call: TRBV15
cdr3_aa: ATSRAQGYEKLF

j_call: TRBJ1-2
v_call: TRBV6-5
cdr3_aa: ASSYASGTGDYGYT

j_call: TRBJ2-1
v_call: TRBV5-4
cdr3_aa: ASSLGGGDRKGNEQF

j_call: TRBJ2-7
v_call: TRBV13
cdr3_aa: ASSPGGSGAPYEQY

j_call: TRBJ1-2
v_call: TRBV16
cdr3_aa: ASSRLEGNGYT

j_call: TRBJ2-1
v_call: TRBV28
cdr3_aa: ASSPPGLADYNEQF

j_call: TRBJ1-6
v_call: TRBV5-6
cdr3_aa: ASSGRTGGFNSPLH

j_call: TRBJ2-2
v_call: TRBV7-9
cdr3_aa: ASTSGGNTGELF

j_call: TRBJ2-1
v_call: TRBV12-2
cdr3_aa: ASRPATSRQGGSDNEQF

j_call: TRBJ2-1
v_call: TRBV6-4
cdr3_aa: ASSARALAGSYNEQF

j_call: -
v_call: TRBV28
cdr3_aa: ASSLTVTYEQY

j_call: TRBJ1-4
v_call: TRBV19
cdr3_aa: ASSITVGGEKLF

j_call: TRBJ2-1
v_call: TRBV27
cdr3_aa: ASSYATSGGYNEQF

j_call: TRBJ2-1
v_call: TRBV6-1
cdr3_aa: AIPIREGSNEQF

j_call: TRBJ2-7
v_call: TRBV27
cdr3_aa: ASGPSSYEQY

j_call: TRBJ1-2
v_call: TRBV7-2
cdr3_aa: ASSQQGGDYYGYT

j_call: TRBJ1-6
v_call: TRBV7-9
cdr3_aa: SMRDSSYNSPLH

j_call: TRBJ1-3
v_call: TRBV11-2
cdr3_aa: ASSPESGWGNTIY

j_call: TRBJ2-1
v_call: TRBV7-9
cdr3_aa: SSTHMTGRNYNEQF

j_call: -
v_call: TRBV6-5
cdr3_aa: ASSYEAGASYEQY

j_call: TRBJ2-5
v_call: TRBV7-2
cdr3_aa: ASSVGLAGPQETQY

j_call: TRBJ2-7
v_call: TRBV28
cdr3_aa: ASSLFTGVYEQY

j_call: TRBJ2-7
v_call: TRBV4-2
cdr3_aa: ASSRSSGGAEYEQY

j_call: TRBJ1-1
v_call: TRBV4-1
cdr3_aa: ASSLQGVTEAF

j_call: TRBJ1-2
v_call: TRBV29-1
cdr3_aa: GVTGGGEDPGYT

j_call: TRBJ1-5
v_call: TRBV19
cdr3_aa: ASAIGGSNQPQH

j_call: TRBJ1-6
v_call: TRBV28
cdr3_aa: AVGPGHSGGYNSPLH